These 22 T cell receptor beta chains originate from one sample sequenced in a study of vaccination effects on CD4 cells after COVID-19. Peptide-pool stimulation followed by sequencing identified expanded antigen-specific CD4+ clonotypes in the ViraFEST assay. Upon completion of around ten days in culture, CD4+ T cells were isolated. Participants were given two doses of BNT162b2 or mRNA-1273 vaccine. Repertoires were generated with immunoSEQ multiplex PCR, while TCRdb's copy carries only in-frame clones and drops some. The table has 29,000 or so clones, roughly 71% seen once. No antigens are known for them. Sequenced here: CD4+ T cells from PBMCs cultured with HCoV-OC43 spike peptides, sampled after COVID-19 vaccination. Indicated subset: HCoV-OC43 spike overlapping peptide pool stimulation. The source of these receptors is a human donor who received a COVID-19 vaccine.

The CDR3 DNA follows: TGTGCCAGCAGCTGGGACAATGAGCAGTTCTTC. This sequence encodes CASSWDNEQFF. This chain uses TRBV5-6 with TRBJ2-1; D is unresolved. The V end lost 3 bases, the J end lost 5 bases, and 3 bases lay between the germline ends. The CDR3 runs 11 residues. Germline CDR1 SGHDT, CDR2 YYEEEE.

This clone has just one count. V gene TRBV9 combines with J gene TRBJ2-7; TRBD2 agrees at 9 bases. The V segment lost 0 bases and the J segment 0 bases; nucleotides outside the gene matches: 4. This CDR3 spans 16 amino acids. Germline CDR1 is SGDLS and CDR2 is YYNGEE. CDR3 region: CASSVGVAGVSYEQYF. CDR3 sequence (DNA): TGTGCCAGCAGCGTAGGGGTAGCGGGAGTCTCCTACGAGCAGTACTTC. Complete variable domain (other parts from reference TRBV9 and TRBJ2-7): DSGVTQTPKHLITATGQRVTLRCSPRSGDLSVYWYQQSLDQGLQFLIQYYNGEERAKGNILERFSAQQFPDLHSELNLSSLELGDSALYFCASSVGVAGVSYEQYFGPGTRLTVT.

The chain combines TRBV9 with TRBJ1-1, with 8 bases aligning to TRBD1. Germline loops: CDR1 SGDLS, CDR2 YYNGEE. With V trimmed by 4 bases and J by 5 bases, 10 bases remained unmatched. The CDR3 spans 15 residues. CDR3 sequence reads: CASSPQDRGSTEAFF. Written as DNA, the CDR3 is TGTGCCAGCAGCCCTCAAGACAGGGGAAGTACTGAAGCTTTCTTT.

V and J are TRBV7-7 and TRBJ1-3; D is perhaps TRBD1 (6 bases). Looked up from germline, CDR1 is SSHAT and CDR2 is FNYEAQ (reference sequence). V was shortened by 6 bases and J by 0 bases, with 21 bases between the two germline ends. This CDR3 is 18 amino acids long. The CDR3 DNA reads as TGTGCCAGCAGACCCAAACCGGGACACAAGTCCTCTGGAAACACCATATATTTT. Protein product: CASRPKPGHKSSGNTIYF.

The chain has TRBV5-1 and TRBJ2-5, with D perhaps TRBD2 (6 bases). The CDR3 has 12 residues. V was cut by 9 bases and J by 5 bases, with 14 bases left in between. Germline CDR1 SGHRS, CDR2 YFSETQ. CDR3 protein: CATQGGGETQYF. The CDR3 nucleotides read TGCGCCACCCAGGGAGGTGGGGAGACCCAGTACTTC.

The CDR3 nucleotides are TGTGCCAGCAGCTTATCCACGGGAGGGCTTGCCGGGGAGCTGTTTTTT. Translating it yields CASSLSTGGLAGELFF. The chain has TRBV7-8 and TRBJ2-2, with 8 bases matching TRBD2. The CDR3 covers 16 residues. Germline CDR1 reads SGHVS; CDR2 reads FQNEAQ. The trim removed 2 bases at V and 6 bases at J, leaving 8 bases unmatched. The variable domain in full, completed from reference TRBV7-8 and TRBJ2-2, reads GAGVSQSPRYKVAKRGQDVALRCDPISGHVSLFWYQQALGQGPEFLTYFQNEAQLDKSGLPSDRFFAERPEGSVSTLKIQRTQQEDSAVYLCASSLSTGGLAGELFFGEGSRLTVL.

The chain has TRBV18 and TRBJ2-6, with a tentative D call TRBD2 (6 bases). Germline CDR1 and CDR2: KGHSH and LQKENI. Deletions cut 6 bases from V and 7 bases from J, with 19 bases between. The CDR3 runs to 16 residues. CDR3 loop: CASSPTQGGVANVLTF. CDR3 coding DNA: TGTGCCAGCTCGCCCACCCAGGGAGGAGTTGCCAACGTCCTGACTTTC. Variable domain in full (rest from reference TRBV18 and TRBJ2-6): NAGVMQNPRHLVRRRGQEARLRCSPMKGHSHVYWYRQLPEEGLKFMVYLQKENIIDESGMPKERFSAEFPKEGPSILRIQQVVRGDSAAYFCASSPTQGGVANVLTFGAGSRLTVL.

The chain recombines TRBV9 with TRBJ1-6; D remains unclear. The length of the CDR3 is 18 residues. Germline CDR1 SGDLS, CDR2 YYNGEE. Trimming removed 0 bases at V and 1 base at J, with 14 bases between. CDR3 protein: CASSVAPLERSYNSPLHF. The CDR3 DNA follows: TGTGCCAGCAGCGTAGCGCCCTTGGAGAGGTCCTATAATTCACCCCTCCACTTT.

This clone was counted a single time. As DNA, the CDR3 is TGTGCCAGCAGTGAGGTACTAGCGGGAGCCGGGGCCAACGTCCTGACTTTC. It codes for CASSEVLAGAGANVLTF. This chain uses TRBV6-4 with TRBJ2-6; 11 nucleotides agree with TRBD2. Germline-derived CDR1 and CDR2 are MRHNA and SNTAGT. This CDR3 is 17 amino acids long. J gave up 4 bases and V 3 bases, and 5 bases lay outside the gene matches.

The CDR3 here is CASSRTGVDYGYTF. In DNA form, the CDR3 reads TGTGCCAGCAGCCGGACAGGGGTTGACTATGGCTACACCTTC. The rearrangement joins TRBV5-4 to TRBJ1-2; 9 positions match TRBD1. The CDR3 extends over 14 amino acids. Germline V lookup: CDR1 SGHNT, CDR2 YYREEE (reference sequence). V gave up 4 bases and J gave up 3 bases; unmatched junction bases: 4.

This clone has a handful of counts. The rearrangement uses TRBV5-1 and TRBJ1-3, with D hard to call. The length of the CDR3 is 16 residues. Trimming removed 3 bases from V and 1 base from J, with 14 bases in between. Germline V gene sequence: CDR1 SGHRS, CDR2 YFSETQ. In DNA, the CDR3 is TGCGCCAGCAGCTCGAATGTGATAGGATCTGGAAACACCATATATTTT. Protein product: CASSSNVIGSGNTIYF.

The chain joins TRBV19 to TRBJ2-1; no definite D call. V lost 3 bases to trimming and J lost 8 bases, with 14 bases between them. In germline, CDR1 is LNHDA, CDR2 SQIVND (reference sequence). This CDR3 comprises 14 residues. The CDR3 DNA is TGTGCCAGTAGTATTAAGACTCCCTCTTATGAGCAGTTCTTC. Translation: CASSIKTPSYEQFF.

In its sample, this clone was seen once. The chain links TRBV11-2 to TRBJ2-5; D is perhaps TRBD1 (5 bases). Germline V CDR1 and CDR2: SGHAT, FQNNGV. Trimming left V 1 base short and J 3 bases short, with 21 bases between. This CDR3 has 18 amino acids. The chain's CDR3 is CASSLGSLGRRKKETQYF. For the CDR3, the DNA is TGTGCCAGCAGCTTAGGGTCGTTGGGGCGTCGGAAAAAAGAGACCCAGTACTTC.

CDR3 DNA: TGCGCCAGCAGCAACCGAACGAATGACAGGGGGCGATCGGCTTTCTTT. This encodes CASSNRTNDRGRSAFF. V gene TRBV5-1 combines with J gene TRBJ1-1, with 10 positions matching TRBD1. J lost 11 bases, V lost 4 bases, and 17 bases had no gene match. Germline CDR1 SGHRS, CDR2 YFSETQ. This CDR3 has 16 residues.

This chain links TRBV19 with TRBJ1-5; 10 bases align to TRBD1. The CDR3 has 16 amino acids. Per germline, CDR1 LNHDA and CDR2 SQIVND (reference sequence). Trimming removed 10 bases from V and 0 bases from J; junction bases left unmatched: 9. The CDR3 sequence: CATAGTGVYSNQPQHF. CDR3 sequence (DNA): TGTGCCACGGCCGGGACAGGGGTTTATAGCAATCAGCCCCAGCATTTT. Combining the CDR3 with reference TRBV19 and TRBJ1-5 gives the whole variable domain DGGITQSPKYLFRKEGQNVTLSCEQNLNHDAMYWYRQDPGQGLRLIYYSQIVNDFQKGDIAEGYSVSREKKESFPLTVTSAQKNPTAFYLCATAGTGVYSNQPQHFGDGTRLSIL.

The CDR3 protein is CASRDPRVSRNTIYF. The CDR3 coding sequence is TGTGCCAGCAGGGACCCCAGGGTTTCTCGGAACACCATATATTTT. V and J are TRBV11-2 and TRBJ1-3, with D perhaps matching TRBD1 (5 bases). CDR3 length equals 15 residues. With 6 bases removed from V and 7 bases from J, the gap between germline ends came to 19 bases. Germline CDR1 SGHAT, CDR2 FQNNGV.

The CDR3 DNA reads TGCGCCACCCAGTGGACTGAAGCTTTCTTT. Amino acid sequence: CATQWTEAFF. The chain has TRBV10-1 and TRBJ1-1, with D uncertain. This CDR3 contains 10 residues. The germline V and J ends were trimmed by 10 bases and 5 bases, with 8 bases remaining between them. Germline-derived CDR1 and CDR2 are WNHNN and SYGVQD (reference sequence).

This clone is a singleton in its sample. V is TRBV19 and J is TRBJ2-7, with 7 positions matching TRBD1. After removal of 9 bases from V and 0 bases from J, the junction contained 8 bases not matched to a gene. The CDR3 length is 14 residues. The germline V gene has CDR1 LNHDA and CDR2 SQIVND (reference sequence). The CDR3 DNA is TGTGCCAGCCGCGAACAGGGGATCTCCTACGAGCAGTACTTC. This codes for CASREQGISYEQYF.

The V and J genes are TRBV19 and TRBJ2-2; weak D call: TRBD1 (5 bases). This CDR3 contains 14 residues. CDR1 LNHDA and CDR2 SQIVND come from the germline V gene (reference sequence). Trimming took 10 bases from V and 7 from J, leaving 19 bases between them. CDR3 DNA: TGTGCCACTAGGCCTGGACAAGCGTACGGGGAGCTGTTTTTT. This sequence encodes CATRPGQAYGELFF.

This chain connects TRBV27 to TRBJ2-1, with TRBD2 identical over 10 bases. V lost 10 bases to trimming and J lost 2 bases; unmatched junction nucleotides: 5. The CDR3 runs to 14 residues. Germline assignment: CDR1 MNHEY and CDR2 SMNVEV (reference sequence). The DNA of the CDR3 is TGTGCCACCCGACTAGCGGGTACCTACAATGAGCAGTTCTTC. It codes for CATRLAGTYNEQFF.

As to this clone: One end of the junction does not line up with germline, which may come from a read error. The chain employs TRBV9 and TRBJ2-1; D is unresolved. CDR1 and CDR2 from the germline V gene are SGDLS and YYNGEE. This CDR3 is 12 amino acids long. CDR3 sequence reads: CASSVAYNEQFF. CDR3 DNA sequence: TGTGCCAGCAGCGTAGCCTATAATGAGCAGTTCTTC.

The chain joins TRBV18 to TRBJ2-7; weak D call: TRBD1 (6 bases). The CDR3 totals 13 residues. V was cut by 3 bases and J by 0 bases, with 6 bases left in between. Germline assignment: CDR1 KGHSH and CDR2 LQKENI. The CDR3 protein is CASSPDSSYEQYF. The CDR3 region has the DNA TGTGCCAGCTCACCGGACAGCTCCTACGAGCAGTACTTC.